Below are 10 T cell receptor beta chains sequenced from a single sample in a study of T cells in Graves' hyperthyroidism and ophthalmopathy. Amplification yielded TCR beta CDR3 regions, with RNA transcripts as the source. With the HTBI primer set, the TCR CDR3 went through a first round of RT-PCR. TCRdb recomputed calls from the multiplex PCR reads with MiXCR, one row per CDR3 protein. Among hundreds of thousands of distinct CDR3 sequences listed, approximately 14% were seen once. Material: blood. The origin of the receptors is a woman between 18 and 29 years old with Graves' hyperthyroidism.

This clonotype was observed at least ten times. J is TRBJ1-5 and V is TRBV27, with D possibly TRBD1 on 6 matching bases. Germline V gene sequence: CDR1 MNHEY, CDR2 SMNVEV (reference sequence). Trimming removed 8 bases at V and 1 base at J, with 12 bases between. This CDR3 contains 14 residues. The CDR3 loop is CASRKTGSNQPQHF. The CDR3 DNA sequence: TGTGCCAGCCGGAAGACAGGCAGCAATCAGCCCCAGCATTTT.

Ten or more counts support this clonotype. V and J are TRBV7-6 and TRBJ1-3, with D unclear. The germline V gene encodes CDR1 SGHVS and CDR2 FNYEAQ. The CDR3 is 15 residues long. V gave up 5 bases and J gave up 2 bases, with 13 bases separating them. The CDR3 region is CASSPSPLAGNTIYF. CDR3 sequence (DNA): TGTGCCAGCAGCCCATCCCCGTTAGCTGGAAACACCATATATTTT.

The chain links TRBV6-1 to TRBJ2-3, with 10 nucleotides matching TRBD1. Unmatched junction bases numbered 10, after V lost 6 bases and J lost 4 bases. The CDR3 is 16 amino acids. CDR1 and CDR2 (germline): MNHNS, SASEGT. CDR3 protein: CASRTTGGVGADTQYF. CDR3 nucleotides: TGTGCCAGCAGGACGACAGGGGGCGTTGGGGCAGATACGCAGTATTTT.

In this sample, this clonotype turned up once. This sequence joins TRBV6-1 and TRBJ2-5; no clear D. Germline-derived CDR1 and CDR2 are MNHNS and SASEGT. V was clipped by 6 bases and J by 1 base, with 12 bases between them. The CDR3 covers 14 residues. The CDR3 DNA reads TGTGCCAGCAGCTCAACTGCTATCCAAGAGACCCAGTACTTC. This gives the protein CASSSTAIQETQYF.

This clonotype was seen many times. V and J are TRBV12-3 or TRBV12-4 and TRBJ1-5, with D maybe TRBD1 (6 bases). CDR3 length: 13 residues. Trimming pared 1 base from V and 7 bases from J, leaving 8 bases between. The CDR3 loop is CASSLVQGQPQHF. The DNA of the CDR3 is TGTGCCAGCAGTTTAGTGCAGGGGCAGCCCCAGCATTTT.

This clonotype has only one observation. V and J are TRBV9 and TRBJ1-2; 9 nucleotides align to TRBD1. From germline, CDR1 is SGDLS and CDR2 YYNGEE. V lost 3 bases to trimming and J lost 8 bases; unmatched junction nucleotides: 11. The CDR3 runs to 15 residues. The CDR3 coding sequence is TGTGCCAGCAGCGCCCGACAGGGGGGCGCGGAGGGCTACACCTTC. Encoded protein: CASSARQGGAEGYTF.

V usage is TRBV12-3 or TRBV12-4 and J usage is TRBJ2-5; 10 nucleotides align to TRBD2. The length of the CDR3 is 15 residues. Trimming cost V 4 bases and J 5 bases; bases outside gene matches: 7. The CDR3 here is CASSSNPSGGETQYF. Here the CDR3 DNA reads TGTGCCAGCAGTTCTAATCCTAGCGGGGGTGAGACCCAGTACTTC.

Points on this clonotype: A junction boundary mismatches the germline segment, possibly from a read error. V is TRBV11-2 and J is TRBJ2-7, with 8 bases lining up with TRBD1. Germline V gives CDR1 SGHAT, CDR2 FQNNGV. This CDR3 contains 14 residues. In nucleotides, the CDR3 is TGTGCCAGCGGCTTAGGACAGGGCGCCTACGAGCAGTACTTC. Its translation is CASGLGQGAYEQYF.

This clonotype was observed at least ten times. The chain joins TRBV9 to TRBJ1-2; D unclear. Germline values: CDR1 SGDLS, CDR2 YYNGEE. The V gene lost 3 bases and the J gene lost 0 bases, with 6 bases spanning the gap. CDR3 length: 13 residues. For the CDR3, the DNA is TGTGCCAGCAGCGGTGGTCCTAACTATGGCTACACCTTC. It codes for CASSGGPNYGYTF.

This clonotype was picked up many times. This chain connects TRBV3-1 to TRBJ2-3, with a possible D match to TRBD1 (5 bases). There are 13 residues in the CDR3. V lost 0 bases and J 5 bases, leaving 6 bases between the germline ends. In germline, CDR1 is LGHDT, CDR2 YNNKEL (reference sequence). CDR3 loop: CASSQDQGDTQYF. For the CDR3, the DNA is TGTGCCAGCAGCCAAGACCAGGGAGATACGCAGTATTTT.